Each of the 4 T cell receptor beta chains below was sequenced from the same sample in a study of blood T cell repertoires in COVID-19. Assay used: immunoSEQ multiplex PCR; TCRdb lists only in-frame clones, some missing. There are about 220,000 clones in the sample; about four fifths occur only once, and approximately 3.1% lies in the top ten. Sequenced material: PBMCs or T cells enriched from blood (not recorded which). Every receptor here comes from a woman aged 55-75 years who had recovered from COVID-19.

In this sample, this clone turned up once. The V gene is TRBV12-5, the J gene TRBJ1-1; 7 positions agree with TRBD1. This CDR3 is 15 amino acids long. Germline CDR1 is LGHNT and CDR2 is FRNRAP. The trim removed 6 bases at V and 1 base at J, leaving 8 bases unmatched. The CDR3 sequence: CASGTNRGTNTEAFF. As DNA, the CDR3 is TGTGCTAGTGGAACAAACAGGGGAACGAACACTGAAGCTTTCTTT.

This chain connects TRBV18 to TRBJ1-1, with D possibly TRBD1 on 6 matching bases. Germline-derived CDR1 and CDR2 are KGHSH and LQKENI. V dropped 8 bases and J dropped 3 bases, with 13 bases sitting between them. This CDR3 region has 13 residues. The CDR3 reads CASRRQEDTEAFF. Here the CDR3 DNA reads TGTGCCAGCCGACGACAGGAAGACACTGAAGCTTTCTTT.

The table lists this clone with a count of one. The V and J genes are TRBV5-1 and TRBJ2-1, with TRBD2 identical over 11 bases. CDR3 size: 16 residues. CDR1 and CDR2 from the germline V gene are SGHRS and YFSETQ. V shed 4 bases and J 7 bases; nucleotides not matched to a gene: 10. The CDR3 sequence: CASSPLTSGIGNEQFF. CDR3 DNA: TGCGCCAGCAGCCCCCTGACTAGCGGGATTGGTAATGAGCAGTTCTTC.

This chain links TRBV3-1 (or the pseudogene TRBV3-2) with TRBJ1-2; tentative D call: TRBD1 (6 bases). This CDR3 is 15 amino acids long. The germline V gene has CDR1 LGHDT and CDR2 YNNKEL (reference sequence). V lost 1 base and J 2 bases, leaving 11 bases between the germline ends. The CDR3 coding sequence is TGTGCCAGCAGCCAAGCATTGGGGGCCAACTATGGCTACACCTTC. This sequence encodes CASSQALGANYGYTF.